This T cell receptor (beta chain) was recovered during a study of T cell repertoires in cytomegalovirus infection. Study-level findings and limits: In two of eight donors, the top clonotype was HLA-C-restricted CMV-specific.

The CDR3 has 15 residues. The germline CDR1 and CDR2 sequences are DFQATT and SNEGSKA (reference sequence). V was shortened by 0 bases and J by 3 bases, with 15 bases between the two germline ends. From the reads, TCRdb called clonotypes with MiXCR, one entry per CDR3 protein. The sample includes approximately 500,000 distinct CDR3 sequences, 10% to 12% of them seen just once. Concerning this clonotype: The antigen remains undetermined.

The sequenced sample was PBMCs. This sequence was found in a human donor in good health (CMV status not recorded). Some clones in this sample may be carry-over from other donors' samples. The chain recombines TRBV20-1 with TRBJ2-7, with D hard to call. As DNA, the CDR3 is TGCAGTGCTAGAGACCCGACGCAGTCCTTCTACGAGCAGTACTTC. As protein: CSARDPTQSFYEQYF.